The clone carrying this TCR beta chain appeared a few times. Its antigen is as yet unknown. This entry is derived from a study of post-analysis software for immune sequencing data. Study conclusions and caveats: The five TRBV segments detected at higher frequency in patients than in controls included TRBV5-6, TRBV5-1 and TRBV20-1.

CDR3 length: 15 residues. The V end lost 5 bases, the J end lost 1 base, and 13 bases lay between the germline ends. Germline V CDR1 and CDR2: SEHNR, FQNEAQ (reference sequence). Unique-molecular-identifier-tagged TCR beta cDNA libraries were used. When about 0.85 to 11 million T cells were used, they gave 500,000 or so cDNA molecules. TCRdb re-called the PCR reads with MiXCR, one entry per CDR3 protein. The table shows under 900,000 distinct CDR3 sequences, with around 53% occurring only once. The receptor was derived from a girl between 10 and 17 years old with multiple sclerosis. The chain joins TRBV7-9 to TRBJ2-3; D unclear. The sequencing input was blood. CDR3 residues: CASSTELRRTDTQYF. In DNA, the CDR3 is TGTGCCAGCAGCACAGAACTAAGACGCACAGATACGCAGTATTTT.